The 10 T cell receptor beta chains reported below all come from one sample, sequenced in a study of technical replicates of blood from a handful of donors (dated by TCRdb to about 2017). The method behind the library was the immunoSEQ multiplex PCR assay. TCRdb limited this immuneACCESS table to in-frame rearrangements with V and J called. A share of clones is missing; checked studies link under half to unresolved V genes, and the rest is unexplained. In this sample the table shows about 80,000 clones, 97% of which occur a single time. The ten largest account for 0.18% of the sample. Material for sequencing was T cells isolated from PBMCs. These receptor sequences come from a human donor in good health.

The CDR3 DNA is TGTGCCAGCAGCTTAGGCACCACAGGGAATTCACCCCTCCACTTT. Protein: CASSLGTTGNSPLHF. V is TRBV11-3 and J is TRBJ1-6; D might be TRBD1 (6 bases). The V gene's germline CDR1 is SGHNT and CDR2 YENEEA. Trimming removed 1 base at V and 7 bases at J, with 11 bases between. This CDR3 is 15 amino acids long.

To note about this clone: Other DNA sequences in this sample translate to the same CDR3. This chain links TRBV4-1 with TRBJ2-7, with D maybe TRBD2 (5 bases). The CDR3 is 14 residues long. The ends were cut back, 1 base at V and 0 bases at J, with 7 bases in the middle. Germline V CDR1 and CDR2: MGHRA, YSYEKL. CDR3 sequence reads: CASSQGAGSYEQYF. The CDR3 DNA reads as TGCGCCAGCAGCCAAGGGGCGGGCTCCTACGAGCAGTACTTC.

This chain uses TRBV5-1 with TRBJ2-5; 7 bases agree with TRBD2. From germline, CDR1 is SGHRS and CDR2 YFSETQ. Trimming cost V 5 bases and J 0 bases; bases outside gene matches: 7. CDR3 size: 15 residues. CDR3 in amino acids: CASSTNLADQETQYF. The CDR3 nucleotides are TGCGCCAGCAGTACAAATCTAGCGGACCAAGAGACCCAGTACTTC.

The rearrangement links TRBV7-8 to TRBJ2-1, with 10 bases that match TRBD1. Unmatched junction bases numbered 2, after V lost 2 bases and J lost 7 bases. The CDR3 runs 14 residues. CDR1 SGHVS and CDR2 FQNEAQ come from the germline V gene. The CDR3 loop reads CASSLRDRGNEQFF. CDR3 bases: TGTGCCAGCAGCTTACGGGACAGGGGAAATGAGCAGTTCTTC.

The chain recombines TRBV5-1 with TRBJ1-1; D is perhaps TRBD1 (5 bases). The CDR3 has 15 residues. V was cut by 2 bases and J by 3 bases, with 14 bases left in between. Germline CDR1 reads SGHRS; CDR2 reads YFSETQ. The chain's CDR3 is CASSLSRAGYTEAFF. CDR3 nucleotides: TGCGCCAGCAGCTTAAGCAGGGCCGGGTACACTGAAGCTTTCTTT. Using reference TRBV5-1 and TRBJ1-1 for the parts outside the CDR3, the full variable domain is KAGVTQTPRYLIKTRGQQVTLSCSPISGHRSVSWYQQTPGQGLQFLFEYFSETQRNKGNFPGRFSGRQFSNSRSEMNVSTLELGDSALYLCASSLSRAGYTEAFFGQGTRLTVV.

This clone was recorded only once. The V call is TRBV7-8, the J call TRBJ2-1; 9 bases are shared with TRBD2. V lost 2 bases and J lost 8; bases outside the gene matches: 16. CDR3 size: 18 residues. Germline V gene sequence: CDR1 SGHVS, CDR2 FQNEAQ. CDR3 coding DNA: TGTGCCAGCAGCTTATATCTTCCTCATGGCGGGGGGGTCCATGAGCAGTTCTTC. This translates into CASSLYLPHGGGVHEQFF.

This clone was picked up one time. V usage is TRBV4-1 and J usage is TRBJ2-1; 12 bases align to TRBD2. Germline CDR1 is MGHRA and CDR2 is YSYEKL. V dropped 1 base and J dropped 7; count of bases not matched to a gene: 2. The CDR3 extends over 15 amino acids. The CDR3 region has the DNA TGCGCCAGCAGCCAAGGACTAGCGGGGGAAAATGAGCAGTTCTTC. Translating gives CASSQGLAGENEQFF.

This chain connects TRBV6-5 to TRBJ1-2; unclear D gene. Germline V gene lookup returns CDR1 MNHEY and CDR2 SVGAGI. The CDR3 has 14 residues. V was shortened by 5 bases and J by 4 bases, with 14 bases between the two germline ends. Here the CDR3 DNA reads TGTGCCAGCAGTCTCCTGGGGAGCGGCTATGGCTACACCTTC. The encoded protein is CASSLLGSGYGYTF.

The V and J genes are TRBV6-1 and TRBJ1-2; 7 nucleotides align to TRBD1. J gave up 8 bases and V 3 bases, and 12 bases lay outside the gene matches. The germline V gene encodes CDR1 MNHNS and CDR2 SASEGT. The CDR3 extends over 15 amino acids. The CDR3 loop is CASSDVGTARPGYTF. The CDR3 DNA is TGTGCCAGCAGTGACGTTGGGACAGCACGACCCGGCTACACCTTC.

CDR3 nucleotide sequence: TGTGCCAGCAGCTCCCCGATCACGGGAGTAGAGACCCAGTACTTC. As protein: CASSSPITGVETQYF. The chain is built from TRBV5-5 and TRBJ2-5, with a weak D call TRBD2 (6 bases). This CDR3 contains 15 residues. Germline V gene data show CDR1 as SGHKS and CDR2 as YYEKEE (reference sequence). V was pared by 3 bases and J by 4 bases, with 16 bases between.